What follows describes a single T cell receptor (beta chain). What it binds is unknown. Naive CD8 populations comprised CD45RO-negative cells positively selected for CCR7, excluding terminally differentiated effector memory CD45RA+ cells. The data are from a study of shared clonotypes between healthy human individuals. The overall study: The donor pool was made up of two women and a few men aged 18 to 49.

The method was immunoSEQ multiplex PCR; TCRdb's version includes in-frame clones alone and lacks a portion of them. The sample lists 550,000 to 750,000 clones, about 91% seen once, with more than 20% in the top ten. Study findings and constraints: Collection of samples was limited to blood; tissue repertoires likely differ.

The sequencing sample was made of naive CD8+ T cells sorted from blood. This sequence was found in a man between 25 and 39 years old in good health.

CDR3 in amino acids: CASSRVMGSQETQYF. The CDR3 DNA sequence: TGTGCCAGCAGTCGAGTTATGGGCAGTCAAGAGACCCAGTACTTC. The chain employs TRBV28 and TRBJ2-5; D ambiguous. The V end lost 5 bases, the J end lost 2 bases, and 15 bases lay between the germline ends. This CDR3 region has 15 residues. Germline loops: CDR1 MDHEN, CDR2 SYDVKM.